This TCR beta chain was observed in a study of blood T cell repertoires in COVID-19. Generated by immunoSEQ multiplex PCR, the TCRdb table keeps only in-frame clones and is missing some. The sample carries under 450,000 clones, about nine tenths recorded once. Between the trimmed V and J ends, which lost 4 bases and 3 bases, there was a span of 19 bases. The CDR3 is 17 residues long. CDR1 and CDR2 from the germline V gene are SGHTA and FQGNSA. This TCR was recovered from a woman between 45 and 60 years old with COVID-19, enrolled during active disease. The genes are TRBV7-2 and TRBJ1-3; D is uncertain. Sequenced: peripheral blood. The CDR3 region has the DNA TGTGCCAGCAGCTCAAGAACTAGCCCTTCCCTTGGAAACACCATATATTTT. Residues: CASSSRTSPSLGNTIYF.